The following is a T cell receptor beta chain sequence with its context. In the naive CD8 group, cells lacked CD45RO and were positively selected for CCR7, so terminally differentiated effector memory CD45RA+ cells were left out. This sample was included in a study of shared clonotypes between healthy human individuals. Libraries were prepared by immunoSEQ multiplex PCR; TCRdb keeps only in-frame clonotypes and omits some of them. In the table there are hundreds of thousands of clones, about 96% of which are singletons. The CDR3 sequence is 15 residues long. Trimming removed 2 bases at V and 5 bases at J, with 16 bases between. Germline loops: CDR1 SGHVS, CDR2 FNYEAQ.

The sequence derives from a woman aged 25 to 39 in good health. Sample: naive CD8+ T cells sorted from blood. V and J are TRBV7-6 and TRBJ2-7; tentative D call: TRBD2 (6 bases). CDR3 coding DNA: TGTGCCAGCAGCTTATTTCCGGAGGGCCCCCACGAGCAGTACTTC. This gives the protein CASSLFPEGPHEQYF.